Below are 13 T cell receptor beta chains sequenced from a single sample in a study of shared clonotypes between healthy human individuals (TCRdb year 2020). The library was obtained by the immunoSEQ multiplex PCR assay. TCRdb provides this immuneACCESS table in a form limited to in-frame rearrangements. Some clones are lacking; in checked studies, under half of them reflect an unresolved V gene, and why the rest are absent is not known. The sample records about 2 million clones, roughly 94% of which are singletons. The top ten clonotypes cover approximately 1.2% of the sample. CD8 naive samples were obtained by positive selection for CCR7 among CD45RO-negative cells, yielding a CD45RA+CCR7+ population from which TemRA cells were excluded. The sequenced sample was naive CD8+ T cells sorted from blood. The sample's cell subset or site label, decoded: CD45RA+CCR7+. The receptors were sampled from a man between 18 and 29 years old in good health.

The rearrangement joins TRBV13 to TRBJ1-1; 9 positions agree with TRBD1. The trim removed 5 bases at V and 3 bases at J, leaving 10 bases unmatched. The CDR3 extends over 16 amino acids. Germline CDR1 is PRHDT and CDR2 is FYEKMQ (reference sequence). CDR3 nucleotide sequence: TGTGCCAGCAGCCCCACCGGGACAGGGCTGGACACTGAAGCTTTCTTT. Its translation is CASSPTGTGLDTEAFF. Full variable domain (missing parts from reference TRBV13 and TRBJ1-1): AAGVIQSPRHLIKEKRETATLKCYPIPRHDTVYWYQQGPGQDPQFLISFYEKMQSDKGSIPDRFSAQQFSDYHSELNMSSLELGDSALYFCASSPTGTGLDTEAFFGQGTRLTVV.

Details on this clone: The identical CDR3 is also encoded by other nucleotide sequences in the sample. V usage is TRBV7-9 and J usage is TRBJ2-7; D is perhaps TRBD1 (6 bases). The germline CDR1 and CDR2 sequences are SEHNR and FQNEAQ (reference sequence). This CDR3 contains 13 residues. Trimming cost V 5 bases and J 4 bases, with 12 bases left between them. The CDR3, as DNA: TGTGCCAGCAGCCCCGGGACAAGTTACGAGCAGTACTTC. Its protein product is CASSPGTSYEQYF.

V and J are TRBV19 and TRBJ1-2; 10 bases align to TRBD1. The CDR3 is 13 residues long. Germline CDR1 LNHDA, CDR2 SQIVND (reference sequence). Losses at the gene ends were 11 bases for V and 4 bases for J; bases not matched to a gene: 7. The CDR3 nucleotides read TGTGCCGCTCTGGACAGGGGGGTCTATGGCTACACCTTC. Protein sequence: CAALDRGVYGYTF.

The chain links TRBV5-4 to TRBJ2-2; no clear D. CDR3 length: 16 amino acids. Germline CDR1 and CDR2: SGHNT and YYREEE (reference sequence). The V and J ends lost 3 bases and 6 bases respectively, with 18 bases between them. The CDR3 here is CASSSTLIIHAGELFF. CDR3 DNA: TGTGCCAGCAGCTCTACGTTGATCATTCACGCCGGGGAGCTGTTTTTT.

This clone was seen just once. This chain links TRBV29-1 with TRBJ2-3; D perhaps matches TRBD1 (8 bases). The CDR3 totals 16 residues. V was pared by 0 bases and J by 2 bases, with 15 bases between. The germline V gene encodes CDR1 SQVTM and CDR2 ANQGSEA. The CDR3 DNA reads TGCAGCGTTGAAGATGTCACAGGGGGGGTCACAGATACGCAGTATTTT. Translated, it gives CSVEDVTGGVTDTQYF.

This clone was counted once. The chain links TRBV2 to TRBJ2-7; 10 nucleotides match TRBD1. Germline values: CDR1 SNHLY, CDR2 FYNNEI. V was pared by 1 base and J by 0 bases, with 6 bases of the junction left unmatched. The CDR3 consists of 17 residues. CDR3 loop: CASSEEEWTGGSYEQYF. CDR3 DNA: TGTGCCAGCAGTGAAGAAGAGTGGACAGGGGGCTCCTACGAGCAGTACTTC.

This chain uses TRBV7-6 with TRBJ2-7; 7 nucleotides agree with TRBD1. J was trimmed by 2 bases and V by 5 bases; bases with no gene match: 6. The length of the CDR3 is 14 residues. CDR1 and CDR2 from the germline V gene are SGHVS and FNYEAQ. CDR3 loop: CASSPGQVTYEQYF. The CDR3 nucleotides are TGTGCCAGCAGCCCCGGACAGGTGACCTACGAGCAGTACTTC.

V gene TRBV4-3 combines with J gene TRBJ1-2, with 7 bases lining up with TRBD1. CDR1 LGHNA and CDR2 YSLEER come from the germline V gene. V shed 3 bases, J shed 4 bases, and the junction held 11 bases outside the gene matches. The CDR3 totals 16 residues. The CDR3 protein is CASSQSPGTERYGYTF. CDR3 DNA sequence: TGCGCCAGCAGCCAGTCCCCCGGGACAGAACGCTATGGCTACACCTTC.

As DNA, the CDR3 is TGTGCCAGTAGTCCTTTCCCGGGGATGAACACTGAAGCTTTCTTT. Encoded protein: CASSPFPGMNTEAFF. This chain uses TRBV19 with TRBJ1-1; D not resolved. Germline V CDR1 and CDR2: LNHDA, SQIVND (reference sequence). CDR3 length equals 15 residues. V was cut by 5 bases and J by 0 bases, with 13 bases left in between.

Comment on this clone: The same CDR3 also results from other DNA sequences found in this sample. V is TRBV10-1 and J is TRBJ2-2; D might be TRBD1 or TRBD2, each matching 6 bases. V was shortened by 0 bases and J by 5 bases, with 7 bases between the two germline ends. There are 14 residues in the CDR3. CDR1 and CDR2 (germline): WNHNN, SYGVQD (reference sequence). CDR3 DNA: TGCGCCAGCAGTGAGTCAGGGGGGACCGGGGAGCTGTTTTTT. This encodes CASSESGGTGELFF.

Worth noting for this clone: The sample holds other DNA sequences that translate to the same CDR3. The V call is TRBV10-3, the J call TRBJ2-7, with D hard to call. The germline gives CDR1 ENHRY, CDR2 SYGVKD. V was cut by 3 bases and J by 0 bases, with 6 bases left in between. The CDR3 has 13 residues. The DNA for the CDR3 is TGTGCCATCAGTGACGATAGCTCCTACGAGCAGTACTTC. Encoded protein: CAISDDSSYEQYF.

The rearrangement links TRBV27 to TRBJ1-2, with 9 bases fitting TRBD1. Germline CDR1 reads MNHEY; CDR2 reads SMNVEV (reference sequence). This CDR3 contains 17 residues. The ends lost 6 bases at V and 4 bases at J; junction bases unmatched: 15. CDR3 sequence: CASRTGTGTIERYGYTF. Here the CDR3 DNA reads TGTGCCAGCAGGACCGGGACAGGGACCATAGAACGCTATGGCTACACCTTC.

The chain combines TRBV9 with TRBJ2-7, with 9 bases lining up with TRBD2. The CDR3 has 13 amino acids. The junction had 4 bases not matched to a gene; V was cut back by 3 bases and J by 6 bases. Germline V gene lookup returns CDR1 SGDLS and CDR2 YYNGEE. The CDR3 sequence: CASSAGTSFEQYF. CDR3 bases: TGTGCCAGCAGCGCCGGGACTAGCTTCGAGCAGTACTTC.